This is a list of T cell receptor beta chains from one sample in a study of shared clonotypes between healthy human individuals. The method was immunoSEQ multiplex PCR; TCRdb's version includes in-frame clones alone and lacks a portion of them. The table lists about 680,000 clones, about 91% of them singletons, with more than 20% in the top ten. The sample comprised naive CD8+ T cells sorted from blood. The receptor set was obtained from a man younger than 40 in good health. CDR3s include the opening cysteine and the closing phenylalanine or tryptophan. Each record gives: J gene, CDR3 length, V gene, CDR3 protein.

j_gene: TRBJ2-3; len: 15; v_gene: TRBV5-1; CDR3aa: CASIQTGARTDTQYF
j_gene: TRBJ1-2; len: 14; v_gene: TRBV30; CDR3aa: CAWSIQGGNYGYTF
j_gene: TRBJ2-5; len: 15; v_gene: TRBV25-1; CDR3aa: CASRRGQGALETQYF
j_gene: TRBJ2-7; len: 16; v_gene: TRBV29-1; CDR3aa: CSVEDHRGVTSYEQYF
j_gene: TRBJ2-4; len: 15; v_gene: TRBV2; CDR3aa: CASDWTGGAKNIQYF
j_gene: TRBJ2-7; len: 14; v_gene: TRBV6-6; CDR3aa: CASSGTGYAYEQYF
j_gene: TRBJ2-7; len: 15; v_gene: TRBV18; CDR3aa: CASSPRRTEYYEQYF
j_gene: TRBJ2-1; len: 15; v_gene: TRBV9; CDR3aa: CASSPSGRVVNEQFF
j_gene: TRBJ1-5; len: 14; v_gene: TRBV5-4; CDR3aa: CASSQLQGNQPQHF
j_gene: TRBJ1-1; len: 15; v_gene: TRBV2; CDR3aa: CASSEVEIANTEAFF
j_gene: TRBJ2-3; len: 13; v_gene: TRBV29-1; CDR3aa: CSVLLAETDTQYF
j_gene: TRBJ2-5; len: 15; v_gene: TRBV7-6; CDR3aa: CASSLTPLAGETQYF
j_gene: TRBJ2-3; len: 15; v_gene: TRBV12-1; CDR3aa: CASSSSGSSTDTQYF
j_gene: TRBJ1-2; len: 11; v_gene: TRBV28; CDR3aa: CASRQDYGYTF
j_gene: TRBJ1-2; len: 16; v_gene: TRBV6-5; CDR3aa: CASSSLEEATNYGYTF
j_gene: TRBJ1-3; len: 14; v_gene: TRBV5-5; CDR3aa: CASSLWGAGNTIYF
j_gene: TRBJ1-2; len: 12; v_gene: TRBV27; CDR3aa: CASRTGVSGYTF
j_gene: TRBJ2-7; len: 14; v_gene: TRBV5-6; CDR3aa: CASSSSGRIYEQYF
j_gene: TRBJ2-7; len: 12; v_gene: TRBV5-1; CDR3aa: CASQGGAYEQYF
j_gene: TRBJ2-7; len: 13; v_gene: TRBV7-9; CDR3aa: CASTGEWDHEQYF
j_gene: TRBJ2-1; len: 11; v_gene: TRBV20-1; CDR3aa: CSVESYNEQFF
j_gene: TRBJ1-1; len: 13; v_gene: TRBV6-4; CDR3aa: CASSFQVNTEAFF
j_gene: TRBJ2-1; len: 15; v_gene: TRBV7-9; CDR3aa: CASSLPQSSYNEQFF
j_gene: TRBJ2-5; len: 15; v_gene: TRBV7-3; CDR3aa: CASSLRGRGPETQYF
j_gene: TRBJ2-1; len: 16; v_gene: TRBV18; CDR3aa: CASSPSELASYNEQFF
j_gene: TRBJ2-7; len: 11; v_gene: TRBV27; CDR3aa: CASRGSYEQYF
j_gene: TRBJ2-2; len: 14; v_gene: TRBV5-5; CDR3aa: CASSLDWNTGELFF
j_gene: TRBJ2-2; len: 13; v_gene: TRBV27; CDR3aa: CASSFGSTGELFF
j_gene: TRBJ2-5; len: 11; v_gene: TRBV9; CDR3aa: CASRERETQYF
j_gene: TRBJ2-5; len: 11; v_gene: TRBV2; CDR3aa: CASSDWETQYF
j_gene: TRBJ2-2; len: 16; v_gene: TRBV9; CDR3aa: CASSVFSGINTGELFF
j_gene: TRBJ2-1; len: 15; v_gene: TRBV6-4; CDR3aa: CASSQTGRDYNEQFF
j_gene: TRBJ2-2; len: 14; v_gene: TRBV13; CDR3aa: CASSLYTGTGELFF
j_gene: TRBJ1-3; len: 13; v_gene: TRBV28; CDR3aa: CASSVYSGNTIYF
j_gene: TRBJ1-4; len: 14; v_gene: TRBV4-1; CDR3aa: CASSHRTTSPELFF
j_gene: TRBJ2-1; len: 14; v_gene: TRBV7-9; CDR3aa: CASSPAGVVYEQFF
j_gene: TRBJ2-7; len: 14; v_gene: TRBV14; CDR3aa: CASNPGLAGHEQYF
j_gene: TRBJ2-3; len: 14; v_gene: TRBV30; CDR3aa: CAWGQGLFTDTQYF
j_gene: TRBJ1-2; len: 15; v_gene: TRBV6-1; CDR3aa: CASSLSPEGNYGYTF
j_gene: TRBJ2-3; len: 15; v_gene: TRBV5-1; CDR3aa: CASSFGSGSWDTQYF
j_gene: TRBJ2-5; len: 14; v_gene: TRBV28; CDR3aa: CASSLRGVVETQYF
j_gene: TRBJ2-1; len: 14; v_gene: TRBV9; CDR3aa: CASSREGAYNEQFF
j_gene: TRBJ2-2; len: 18; v_gene: TRBV7-2; CDR3aa: CASSLDLLAGDGTGELFF
j_gene: TRBJ2-3; len: 15; v_gene: TRBV7-9; CDR3aa: CASSLEGAVTDTQYF
j_gene: TRBJ1-5; len: 15; v_gene: TRBV7-9; CDR3aa: CASSPAGTSNQPQHF
j_gene: TRBJ2-1; len: 16; v_gene: TRBV11-3; CDR3aa: CASSPTGNGRVNEQFF
j_gene: TRBJ1-4; len: 14; v_gene: TRBV9; CDR3aa: CASSVAGGSEKLFF
j_gene: TRBJ1-2; len: 14; v_gene: TRBV5-1; CDR3aa: CASSPGQENYGYTF
j_gene: TRBJ2-2; len: 15; v_gene: TRBV7-6; CDR3aa: CASSPSGRDTGELFF
j_gene: TRBJ2-7; len: 13; v_gene: TRBV6-1; CDR3aa: CASSAGQGWEQYF
j_gene: TRBJ2-7; len: 14; v_gene: TRBV30; CDR3aa: CAWSSGQVLYEQYF
j_gene: TRBJ2-7; len: 15; v_gene: TRBV27; CDR3aa: CASSWGLARTYEQYF
j_gene: TRBJ2-5; len: 13; v_gene: TRBV29-1; CDR3aa: CSVVDREVETQYF
j_gene: TRBJ1-2; len: 19; v_gene: TRBV12-2; CDR3aa: CATHPNSPRMGARDYGYTF
j_gene: TRBJ2-7; len: 15; v_gene: TRBV7-6; CDR3aa: CASSRSGLAGYEQYF
j_gene: TRBJ1-5; len: 15; v_gene: TRBV7-2; CDR3aa: CASRHMVGNNQPQHF
j_gene: TRBJ1-2; len: 15; v_gene: TRBV7-7; CDR3aa: CASSLSGGRDYGYTF
j_gene: TRBJ2-1; len: 15; v_gene: TRBV10-1; CDR3aa: CASSEGLAGGDEQFF